Below, 22 T cell receptor beta chains from the same sample are listed, as sequenced in a study of PD-1 blockade in classical Hodgkin lymphoma. Produced via immunoSEQ multiplex PCR; TCRdb's table is partial and in-frame only. Altogether around 92,000 clones are present, about 83% being singletons, with the ten largest covering about 17%. Time point defined: cycle 4 day 1 (C4D1), after 5 to 7 weeks of nivolumab. All patients experienced relapse after autologous stem cell transplantation, and brentuximab vedotin exposure was variable. Sample: peripheral blood mononuclear cells (PBMCs), taken before the fourth cycle of nivolumab. These receptors were obtained from a human donor with classical Hodgkin lymphoma.

The chain uses TRBV28 and TRBJ2-1; 11 nucleotides line up with TRBD2. The J segment lost 6 bases and the V segment lost 5 bases, leaving 12 bases of the junction unmatched. The germline gives CDR1 MDHEN, CDR2 SYDVKM. The CDR3 is 17 residues long. The CDR3 loop reads CASSGGLAERLGNEQFF. CDR3 sequence (DNA): TGTGCCAGCAGTGGGGGACTAGCGGAACGCCTCGGCAATGAGCAGTTCTTC.

J is TRBJ1-2 and V is TRBV19; the D gene is possibly TRBD1 (6 bases). V was trimmed by 4 bases and J by 2 bases, leaving 26 bases between them. The CDR3 runs to 19 residues. Germline loops: CDR1 LNHDA, CDR2 SQIVND (reference sequence). DNA for the CDR3: TGTGCCAGTAGTAATTTATGGACAGCCTCCAGATTAACCAACTATGGCTACACCTTC. Protein product: CASSNLWTASRLTNYGYTF.

V usage is TRBV7-2 and J usage is TRBJ2-1, with TRBD1 identical over 8 bases. Germline CDR1 SGHTA, CDR2 FQGNSA. The CDR3 totals 15 residues. The trim removed 6 bases at V and 0 bases at J, leaving 4 bases unmatched. CDR3 sequence: CASRPGTGSYNEQFF. The DNA for the CDR3 is TGTGCCAGCAGACCCGGGACAGGCTCCTACAATGAGCAGTTCTTC.

The genes are TRBV5-1 and TRBJ1-2, with no clear D. The CDR3 covers 15 residues. Trimming shortened V by 0 bases and J by 6 bases, and 15 bases separated the two germline ends. In germline, CDR1 is SGHRS, CDR2 YFSETQ. CDR3 region: CASSLEGPEPHGYTF. The CDR3 region has the DNA TGCGCCAGCAGCTTGGAAGGCCCCGAGCCCCATGGCTACACCTTC. Together with reference TRBV5-1 and TRBJ1-2, the CDR3 gives the full variable domain: KAGVTQTPRYLIKTRGQQVTLSCSPISGHRSVSWYQQTPGQGLQFLFEYFSETQRNKGNFPGRFSGRQFSNSRSEMNVSTLELGDSALYLCASSLEGPEPHGYTFGSGTRLTVV.

This clone has only a few counts. The chain recombines TRBV4-2 with TRBJ2-7, with unresolved D. CDR1 is LGHNA and CDR2 is YNFKEQ in the germline V gene. CDR3 length equals 13 residues. V lost 3 bases and J lost 0, with 6 bases in between. CDR3 bases: TGTGCCAGCAGCCAGATCCGCTCCTACGAGCAGTACTTC. Its protein product is CASSQIRSYEQYF.

This chain joins TRBV4-2 and TRBJ1-2; D call uncertain. Trimming pared 0 bases from V and 2 bases from J, leaving 19 bases between. The CDR3 spans 18 residues. Looked up from germline, CDR1 is LGHNA and CDR2 is YNFKEQ. The CDR3, as DNA: TGTGCCAGCAGCCAAGATCAGGAGGTTAACAGAATAAACTATGGCTACACCTTC. Translation gives CASSQDQEVNRINYGYTF.

The J gene is TRBJ2-1, the V gene TRBV12-5; D is possibly TRBD2 (6 bases). The length of the CDR3 is 15 residues. The ends were cut back, 8 bases at V and 4 bases at J, with 18 bases in the middle. Germline V lookup: CDR1 LGHNT, CDR2 FRNRAP. DNA of the CDR3: TGTGCTAGTCAACTCCAGCTAGCGACATACAATGAGCAGTTCTTC. Translated: CASQLQLATYNEQFF.

The table lists this clone with a count of one. The V gene is TRBV9, the J gene TRBJ1-1, with 8 bases that match TRBD1. Germline V gene sequence: CDR1 SGDLS, CDR2 YYNGEE. This CDR3 contains 14 residues. V lost 4 bases, J lost 1 base, and 3 bases stayed unmatched. CDR3 in amino acids: CASSLTGANTEAFF. In nucleotides, the CDR3 is TGTGCCAGCAGCTTGACAGGGGCGAACACTGAAGCTTTCTTT.

In its sample, this clone was seen once. The CDR3 DNA reads as TGCGCCAGCAGCTTGGCGGGGGGGAGTCGCGCAGATACGCAGTATTTT. It yields the protein CASSLAGGSRADTQYF. The genes are TRBV5-1 and TRBJ2-3; TRBD2 matches at 8 bases. Germline values: CDR1 SGHRS, CDR2 YFSETQ. The junction had 7 bases not matched to a gene; V was cut back by 0 bases and J by 4 bases. This CDR3 region has 16 residues. Together with reference TRBV5-1 and TRBJ2-3, the CDR3 gives the full variable domain: KAGVTQTPRYLIKTRGQQVTLSCSPISGHRSVSWYQQTPGQGLQFLFEYFSETQRNKGNFPGRFSGRQFSNSRSEMNVSTLELGDSALYLCASSLAGGSRADTQYFGPGTRLTVL.

The rearrangement uses TRBV28 and TRBJ2-7; perhaps TRBD2 as D (6 bases). The germline V and J ends were trimmed by 5 bases and 0 bases, with 8 bases remaining between them. Germline V CDR1 and CDR2: MDHEN, SYDVKM. The CDR3 consists of 13 residues. The CDR3 is CASSPGLSYEQYF. CDR3 nucleotide sequence: TGTGCCAGCAGTCCGGGACTCTCCTACGAGCAGTACTTC.

V usage is TRBV19 and J usage is TRBJ2-7; D is unresolved. This CDR3 comprises 11 residues. Germline V lookup: CDR1 LNHDA, CDR2 SQIVND (reference sequence). Trimming left V 1 base short and J 6 bases short, with 4 bases between. This CDR3 is CASSIGGEQYF. The CDR3 DNA sequence: TGTGCCAGTAGTATAGGAGGCGAGCAGTACTTC.

The chain joins TRBV27 to TRBJ2-5, with D unresolved. The CDR3 loop spans 13 amino acids. Deletions cut 5 bases from V and 0 bases from J, with 7 bases between. Germline CDR1 MNHEY, CDR2 SMNVEV (reference sequence). CDR3 bases: TGTGCCAGCAGTCCACAGAACCAAGAGACCCAGTACTTC. Translating gives CASSPQNQETQYF.

V usage is TRBV4-2 and J usage is TRBJ2-1; D call uncertain. Per the germline V gene, CDR1 is LGHNA and CDR2 is YNFKEQ. CDR3 length: 13 amino acids. Trimming left V 0 bases short and J 10 bases short, with 10 bases between. The CDR3 DNA reads TGTGCCAGCAGCCAAGAACCCACTCGGGAGCAGTTCTTC. This gives the protein CASSQEPTREQFF.

V is TRBV7-9 and J is TRBJ2-1; 14 positions agree with TRBD2. Germline V CDR1 and CDR2: SEHNR, FQNEAQ (reference sequence). The CDR3 length is 17 residues. After removal of 3 bases from V and 4 bases from J, the junction contained 5 bases not matched to a gene. The CDR3 loop is CASSLGTSGSIYNEQFF. DNA of the CDR3: TGTGCCAGCAGCTTGGGGACTAGCGGGAGTATATACAATGAGCAGTTCTTC.

DNA for the CDR3: TGTGCCGCTAGCGGGAGGCCCTCCTACGAGCAGTACTTC. Its translation: CAASGRPSYEQYF. The chain links TRBV28 to TRBJ2-7; 11 bases are shared with TRBD2. CDR1 MDHEN and CDR2 SYDVKM come from the germline V gene. The CDR3 loop spans 13 amino acids. With 11 bases clipped from V and 0 bases from J, the junction kept 3 bases outside the gene matches.

This sequence joins TRBV29-1 and TRBJ2-7, with 7 bases matching TRBD1. The junction had 5 bases not matched to a gene; V was cut back by 5 bases and J by 4 bases. The CDR3 is 12 residues long. Germline V gives CDR1 SQVTM, CDR2 ANQGSEA. The CDR3 loop reads CSVRGTAYEQYF. The CDR3 DNA follows: TGCAGCGTTAGGGGGACAGCTTACGAGCAGTACTTC.

The V gene is TRBV9, the J gene TRBJ1-2, with D unresolved. V lost 7 bases and J lost 4, with 14 bases in between. This CDR3 comprises 13 residues. Germline CDR1 reads SGDLS; CDR2 reads YYNGEE. The CDR3 DNA reads as TGTGCCAGCGTGGACTACCGAACCTATGGCTACACCTTC. As protein: CASVDYRTYGYTF.

In this sample, this clone turned up once. V gene TRBV28 combines with J gene TRBJ2-1, with D unclear. Germline lookup yields CDR1 MDHEN and CDR2 SYDVKM. The ends were cut back, 4 bases at V and 1 base at J, with 11 bases in the middle. This CDR3 is built from 15 residues. CDR3 bases: TGTGCCAGCAGTTCCGGTGCACCTTCCTACAATGAGCAGTTCTTC. Translation gives CASSSGAPSYNEQFF.

There are a few counts of this clone. The gene calls are TRBV7-2 and TRBJ2-7; D gene uncertain. The germline gives CDR1 SGHTA, CDR2 FQGNSA. The V gene lost 5 bases and the J gene lost 0 bases, with 5 bases spanning the gap. This CDR3 contains 12 residues. The CDR3 DNA follows: TGTGCCAGCAGCCGATTCTCCTACGAGCAGTACTTC. Protein: CASSRFSYEQYF.

The rearrangement links TRBV7-2 to TRBJ2-7, with D tentatively TRBD1 (6 bases). Trimming left V 5 bases short and J 9 bases short, with 26 bases between. Germline CDR1 SGHTA, CDR2 FQGNSA. The CDR3 has 16 residues. The CDR3 loop is CASSPAVGRGPTGQYF. CDR3 nucleotide sequence: TGTGCCAGCAGCCCTGCGGTGGGCAGGGGCCCAACGGGGCAGTACTTC.

V gene TRBV5-4 combines with J gene TRBJ1-2, with a possible D match to TRBD1 (5 bases). CDR1 is SGHNT and CDR2 is YYREEE in the germline V gene (reference sequence). V lost 0 bases and J lost 0, with 12 bases in between. CDR3 length: 16 residues. The CDR3: CASSLGSTGPNYGYTF. The CDR3 DNA sequence: TGTGCCAGCAGCTTGGGAAGTACAGGACCTAACTATGGCTACACCTTC.

The chain joins TRBV14 to TRBJ2-7; 11 bases fit TRBD1. The CDR3 contains 15 residues. V lost 0 bases, J lost 6 bases, and 4 bases stayed unmatched. Germline V gives CDR1 SGHDN, CDR2 FVKESK. The CDR3 here is CASSQDAGTGGEQYF. The CDR3 nucleotides are TGTGCCAGCAGCCAAGATGCCGGGACAGGGGGCGAGCAGTACTTC. Looking up the rest from reference TRBV14 and TRBJ2-7 gives the full variable domain: EAGVTQFPSHSVIEKGQTVTLRCDPISGHDNLYWYRRVMGKEIKFLLHFVKESKQDESGMPNNRFLAERTGGTYSTLKVQPAELEDSGVYFCASSQDAGTGGEQYFGPGTRLTVT.